This T cell receptor (beta chain) was captured by sequencing in a study of control samples from healthy donors and cancer patients. The trim removed 1 base at V and 1 base at J, leaving 9 bases unmatched. CDR3 length equals 17 residues. Germline CDR1 reads SGHTA; CDR2 reads FQGNSA. The protocol was immunoSEQ multiplex PCR, while the TCRdb copy is restricted to in-frame clones and leaves out a portion. The repertoire holds 100,000 to 150,000 clones, 85% to 95% seen once, with approximately 0.58% in the top ten. The clonotype comes from a man older than 75 with head and neck cancer. V is TRBV7-2 and J is TRBJ2-5, with 7 bases lining up with TRBD2. The sequenced sample was PBMCs. CDR3 protein: CASSLGGSSFFQETQYF. Written as DNA, the CDR3 is TGTGCCAGCAGCTTAGGCGGGAGTTCTTTTTTCCAAGAGACCCAGTACTTC.